A single sample gave rise to the 29 T cell receptor beta chains below, sequenced in a study of blood T cells in healthy people across ages. A second PCR of 7 to 11 cycles used a sample-barcoded 5' primer and a J-beta primer mix. TCRdb used MiXCR to reprocess the 5' RACE reads, holding one entry per CDR3 protein. The table includes under 2,000,000 distinct CDR3 sequences, 49% detected once. The specimen was blood. Receptors originate from a woman aged 40 to 49 in good health.

A single count supports this clonotype. This may be a read error, as it is one base from a much larger clone. V and J are TRBV7-9 and TRBJ1-2; 9 bases are shared with TRBD1. CDR1 SEHNR and CDR2 FQNEAQ come from the germline V gene (reference sequence). The CDR3 runs 14 residues. J lost 4 bases, V lost 6 bases, and 6 bases had no gene match. The CDR3 DNA is TGTGCCAGCAGTCGGACAGGGGCTGGCTATGGCTACACCTTC. Its protein product is CASSRTGAGYGYTF.

The rearrangement joins TRBV29-1 to TRBJ1-5, with TRBD1 as a possible D gene (5 bases). The CDR3 is made up of 12 amino acids. CDR1 is SQVTM and CDR2 is ANQGSEA in the germline V gene. V dropped 7 bases and J dropped 3 bases, with 10 bases sitting between them. The CDR3 is CSAGGINQPQHF. In DNA form, the CDR3 reads TGCAGCGCCGGGGGGATCAATCAGCCCCAGCATTTT.

The chain carries TRBV9 and TRBJ2-3, with a tentative D call TRBD1 (5 bases). Trimming shortened V by 2 bases and J by 5 bases, and 15 bases separated the two germline ends. Germline V CDR1 and CDR2: SGDLS, YYNGEE. CDR3 length: 15 amino acids. CDR3 amino acids: CASSVQGEWGDTQYF. DNA of the CDR3: TGTGCCAGCAGCGTCCAAGGGGAATGGGGAGATACGCAGTATTTT.

This chain links TRBV20-1 with TRBJ1-1; 8 bases agree with TRBD1. V gave up 1 base and J gave up 5 bases; unmatched junction bases: 3. The CDR3 is made up of 13 amino acids. Looked up from germline, CDR1 is DFQATT and CDR2 is SNEGSKA (reference sequence). The CDR3 bases are TGCAGTGCTAGAGGACAGGGGTTGACTGAAGCTTTCTTT. It specifies CSARGQGLTEAFF.

Details on this clonotype: Mismatch with germline at one junction end may stem from a read error. This sequence joins TRBV10-1 and TRBJ2-3, with 7 bases fitting TRBD1. Germline CDR1 and CDR2: WNHNN and SYGVQD (reference sequence). The CDR3 consists of 16 residues. DNA of the CDR3: TGCGCCGGCAGTGAGAGGACAGGCCAAAGCACAGATACGCAGTATTTT. This translates into CAGSERTGQSTDTQYF.

The chain links TRBV2 to TRBJ2-3, with D possibly matching TRBD1 (5 bases). The CDR3 is 12 amino acids. Germline values: CDR1 SNHLY, CDR2 FYNNEI. The V end was cut by 9 bases, the J end by 3 bases, with 10 bases between. For the CDR3, the DNA is TGTGCCAGACAGACAGCTACAGATACGCAGTATTTT. This sequence encodes CARQTATDTQYF.

The rearrangement links TRBV27 to TRBJ2-3, with D perhaps being TRBD1 or TRBD2 (5 bases each). The CDR3 contains 16 residues. V was shortened by 2 bases and J by 2 bases, with 14 bases between the two germline ends. Germline V gene lookup returns CDR1 MNHEY and CDR2 SMNVEV (reference sequence). For the CDR3, the DNA is TGTGCCAGCAGTTTACCCACAGTGGGACCCACAGATACGCAGTATTTT. Protein product: CASSLPTVGPTDTQYF.

This chain connects TRBV3-1 to TRBJ2-7; 13 positions agree with TRBD2. This CDR3 is 16 amino acids long. V gave up 4 bases and J gave up 5 bases; unmatched junction bases: 8. Per the germline V gene, CDR1 is LGHDT and CDR2 is YNNKEL (reference sequence). CDR3 protein: CASSRNTLAGGDEQYF. DNA for the CDR3: TGTGCCAGCAGCCGCAACACACTAGCGGGGGGGGACGAGCAGTACTTC.

The chain recombines TRBV7-2 with TRBJ2-3, with TRBD2 identical over 9 bases. The CDR3 covers 16 residues. In germline, CDR1 is SGHTA, CDR2 FQGNSA. The V segment lost 5 bases and the J segment 2 bases; nucleotides outside the gene matches: 8. CDR3 in DNA: TGTGCCAGCAGCCCCTGGGCTAGCGGGGACACAGATACGCAGTATTTT. It yields the protein CASSPWASGDTDTQYF.

This clonotype was counted once. J is TRBJ1-6 and V is TRBV7-2; D possibly corresponds to TRBD1 (5 bases). V lost 3 bases to trimming and J lost 5 bases, with 11 bases between them. This CDR3 is built from 15 residues. From germline, CDR1 is SGHTA and CDR2 FQGNSA. CDR3 sequence: CASSFAGRDNSPLHF. CDR3 in DNA: TGTGCCAGCAGCTTTGCGGGGCGGGATAATTCACCCCTCCACTTT.

The chain combines TRBV29-1 with TRBJ2-1, with 8 bases that match TRBD2. After removal of 1 base from V and 0 bases from J, the junction contained 5 bases not matched to a gene. Germline CDR1 SQVTM, CDR2 ANQGSEA. This CDR3 contains 16 residues. This chain's CDR3 is CSVEGSGGLSYNEQFF. In DNA form, the CDR3 reads TGCAGCGTTGAAGGGAGCGGGGGCCTCTCCTACAATGAGCAGTTCTTC.

The chain links TRBV2 to TRBJ1-5, with no clear D. Germline V gives CDR1 SNHLY, CDR2 FYNNEI. V gave up 6 bases and J gave up 0 bases, with 9 bases separating them. The CDR3 length is 14 residues. CDR3 residues: CASRAEYSNQPQHF. CDR3 bases: TGTGCCAGCAGGGCAGAATATAGCAATCAGCCCCAGCATTTT.

This clonotype has at least ten counts. This chain connects TRBV20-1 to TRBJ2-7; D uncertain. Germline CDR1 is DFQATT and CDR2 is SNEGSKA (reference sequence). The CDR3 sequence is 12 residues long. Trimming shortened V by 1 base and J by 0 bases, and 4 bases separated the two germline ends. The CDR3 loop is CSARGDSYEQYF. CDR3 bases: TGCAGTGCTAGAGGGGACTCCTACGAGCAGTACTTC.

V and J are TRBV20-1 and TRBJ2-5; tentative D call: TRBD2 (6 bases). The V end was cut by 4 bases, the J end by 5 bases, with 14 bases between. CDR1 and CDR2 from the germline V gene are DFQATT and SNEGSKA (reference sequence). The CDR3 has 13 residues. The CDR3 spells CSATLASPETQYF. The DNA for the CDR3 is TGCAGTGCTACCCTAGCGAGTCCGGAGACCCAGTACTTC.

The J gene is TRBJ2-5, the V gene TRBV6-2 or TRBV6-3; a weak D match, TRBD2 (6 bases). The CDR3 is 16 amino acids. Trimming pared 2 bases from V and 11 bases from J, leaving 24 bases between. Looked up from germline, CDR1 is MNHEY and CDR2 is SVGEGT. The DNA for the CDR3 is TGTGCCAGCAGTTACGTGAGGCGGGGTTTCAAAGATGAGCAGTACTTC. It specifies CASSYVRRGFKDEQYF.

The rearrangement uses TRBV27 and TRBJ2-7; TRBD2 is a possible D gene (7 bases). This CDR3 contains 19 residues. The V end was cut by 8 bases, the J end by 1 base, with 30 bases between. Germline V gives CDR1 MNHEY, CDR2 SMNVEV (reference sequence). In DNA, the CDR3 is TGTGCCAGCCCCCTTAGGAGGGGGGGAGGACCTGGCCTTTCCTACGAGCAGTACTTC. Protein sequence: CASPLRRGGGPGLSYEQYF.

The rearrangement uses TRBV19 and TRBJ2-6; 8 bases match TRBD1. This CDR3 spans 14 amino acids. The germline CDR1 and CDR2 sequences are LNHDA and SQIVND (reference sequence). Trimming cost V 7 bases and J 2 bases; bases outside gene matches: 1. For the CDR3, the DNA is TGTGCCAGTACAGGGGGCCCTGGGGCCAACGTCCTGACTTTC. The encoded protein is CASTGGPGANVLTF. Combining the CDR3 with reference TRBV19 and TRBJ2-6 gives the whole variable domain DGGITQSPKYLFRKEGQNVTLSCEQNLNHDAMYWYRQDPGQGLRLIYYSQIVNDFQKGDIAEGYSVSREKKESFPLTVTSAQKNPTAFYLCASTGGPGANVLTFGAGSRLTVL.

The chain combines TRBV20-1 with TRBJ2-7; 11 bases fit TRBD1. Trimming at V came to 3 bases and at J to 2 bases, leaving 3 bases not matched to a gene. This CDR3 is 14 amino acids long. The germline gives CDR1 DFQATT, CDR2 SNEGSKA (reference sequence). The CDR3 sequence: CSASGTGGPYEQYF. CDR3 nucleotides: TGCAGTGCTAGCGGGACAGGGGGTCCCTACGAGCAGTACTTC.

J is TRBJ2-7 and V is TRBV20-1, with 7 bases aligning to TRBD2. The V gene end was trimmed by 6 bases and the J gene end by 3 bases; junction bases not matched to a gene: 8. The CDR3 is 13 residues long. In germline, CDR1 is DFQATT, CDR2 SNEGSKA (reference sequence). The CDR3 coding sequence is TGCAGTGCCGAGGGACTAAGCGGCTACGAGCAGTACTTC. Translation gives CSAEGLSGYEQYF.

This clonotype occurred a few times. The rearrangement links TRBV21-1 to TRBJ2-1; the table gives TRBD2 as D, unverified against the DNA. TRBV21-1 constitutes a pseudogene. The CDR3 is 17 residues long. CDR3 bases: TGTGCCAGCAGCAAACTCGGAGCGGGGGGATTCTACAATGAGCAGTTCTTC. It codes for CASSKLGAGGFYNEQFF.

The gene calls are TRBV20-1 and TRBJ2-7; TRBD2 matches 7 bases. The CDR3 consists of 15 residues. In germline, CDR1 is DFQATT, CDR2 SNEGSKA (reference sequence). J lost 3 bases, V lost 1 base, and 9 bases had no gene match. The CDR3 reads CSARGEGSPGYEQYF. CDR3 sequence (DNA): TGCAGTGCTAGAGGGGAGGGGTCCCCGGGCTACGAGCAGTACTTC.

The table lists this clonotype with a few counts. The junction and the germline gene differ at one end; a read error may be behind it. The V call is TRBV9, the J call TRBJ2-5; 7 nucleotides agree with TRBD2. Germline CDR1 and CDR2: SGDLS and YYNGEE. The CDR3 has 16 residues. In nucleotides, the CDR3 is TGTGCCAGCAGCCCAACCTTCGGACTAGACCAAGAGGCCCAGTACTTC. Translated, it gives CASSPTFGLDQEAQYF.

This chain uses TRBV5-6 with TRBJ2-7, with D tentatively TRBD1 (6 bases). This CDR3 spans 13 amino acids. V dropped 5 bases and J dropped 2 bases, with 11 bases sitting between them. CDR1 is SGHDT, CDR2 YYEEEE, per germline. In DNA form, the CDR3 reads TGTGCCAGCAGGGGGGACAAGGCCTACGAGCAGTACTTC. Encoded protein: CASRGDKAYEQYF. The whole variable domain, filled in from reference TRBV5-6 and TRBJ2-7, reads DAGVTQSPTHLIKTRGQQVTLRCSPKSGHDTVSWYQQALGQGPQFIFQYYEEEERQRGNFPDRFSGHQFPNYSSELNVNALLLGDSALYLCASRGDKAYEQYFGPGTRLTVT.

On this clonotype: At one end, the junction sequence differs from germline, possibly due to a read error. The J gene is TRBJ1-2, the V gene TRBV6-5; D remains ambiguous. Germline values: CDR1 MNHEY, CDR2 SVGAGI. The CDR3 length is 15 residues. CDR3 nucleotides: TGCGCCAGCAGTCCCCCCAGGAGGGAGCTCGGAGGCTACACCTTC. It is translated as CASSPPRRELGGYTF.

The J gene is TRBJ1-1, the V gene TRBV20-1; 8 bases are a match to TRBD1. CDR1 and CDR2 from the germline V gene are DFQATT and SNEGSKA (reference sequence). The CDR3 covers 16 residues. V lost 5 bases, J lost 4 bases, and 15 bases stayed unmatched. CDR3 bases: TGCAGTGCTTTATCCTCGACAGGGGTCGGGGGCACTGAAGCTTTCTTT. Translated: CSALSSTGVGGTEAFF.

The CDR3 DNA reads TGCAGTGCTAAGCAGCTAGCCCCCTCAGATACGCAGTATTTT. Amino acid sequence: CSAKQLAPSDTQYF. The chain is built from TRBV20-1 and TRBJ2-3, with D possibly TRBD2 on 5 matching bases. Trimming shortened V by 4 bases and J by 4 bases, and 15 bases separated the two germline ends. The CDR3 length is 14 residues. In germline, CDR1 is DFQATT, CDR2 SNEGSKA (reference sequence).

V and J are TRBV4-1 and TRBJ1-1; tentative D call: TRBD1 (5 bases). CDR3 length equals 15 residues. Germline V gene sequence: CDR1 MGHRA, CDR2 YSYEKL. V was pared by 1 base and J by 1 base, with 10 bases between. The CDR3 DNA is TGCGCCAGCAGCCAAGCAGGACATAGGAACACTGAAGCTTTCTTT. Its protein is CASSQAGHRNTEAFF.

The genes are TRBV5-1 and TRBJ1-2, with 7 bases lining up with TRBD1. The junction had 11 bases not matched to a gene; V was cut back by 5 bases and J by 4 bases. This CDR3 is built from 15 residues. CDR1 SGHRS and CDR2 YFSETQ come from the germline V gene. This CDR3 reads CASSPGQAISYGYTF. In DNA, the CDR3 is TGCGCCAGCAGTCCCGGACAGGCGATATCCTATGGCTACACCTTC.

This clonotype showed up just a few times. The rearrangement joins TRBV20-1 to TRBJ1-2; 7 bases are a match to TRBD1. From germline, CDR1 is DFQATT and CDR2 SNEGSKA (reference sequence). V trimming: 0 bases; J trimming: 10 bases; junction bases outside the gene matches: 11. This CDR3 has 14 residues. This CDR3 reads CSARDLAGGFDYTF. For the CDR3, the DNA is TGCAGTGCTAGAGATTTGGCAGGGGGTTTCGACTACACCTTC.